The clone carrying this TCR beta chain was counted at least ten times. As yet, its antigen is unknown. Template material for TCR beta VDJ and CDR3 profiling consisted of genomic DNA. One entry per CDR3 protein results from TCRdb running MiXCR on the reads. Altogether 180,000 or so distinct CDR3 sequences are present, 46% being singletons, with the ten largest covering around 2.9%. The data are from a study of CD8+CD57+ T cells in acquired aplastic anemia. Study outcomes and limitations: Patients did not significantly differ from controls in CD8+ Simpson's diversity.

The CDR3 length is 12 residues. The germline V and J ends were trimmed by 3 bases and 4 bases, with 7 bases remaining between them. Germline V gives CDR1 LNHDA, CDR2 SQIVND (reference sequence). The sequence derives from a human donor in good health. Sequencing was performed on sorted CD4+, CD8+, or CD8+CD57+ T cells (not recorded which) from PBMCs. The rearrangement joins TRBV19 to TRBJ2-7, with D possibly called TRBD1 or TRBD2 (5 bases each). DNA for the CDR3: TGTGCCAGTAGTATGGGGGATTACGAGCAGTACTTC. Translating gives CASSMGDYEQYF.